This T cell receptor beta chain was observed in a study of regulatory T cells in long-lasting Graves disease. The study's findings and limits: The persistent group shared fewer than 3,500 public clonotypes, more than the approximately 970 shared by new patients. TRBV28, TRBJ1-2 and TRBJ2-5 were favored in persistent disease.

This CDR3 comprises 16 residues. Trimming took 3 bases from V and 2 from J; bases not matched to a gene: 9. Germline lookup yields CDR1 SGHRS and CDR2 YFSETQ. Time point of the sample: newly diagnosed GD, antithyroid drugs for less than 3 months. Making the TCR library involved RNA that had been extracted from PBMCs. Arm-PCR of CDR3 regions and iRepertoire HTBI primers were the basis on which TCR beta libraries were built. TCRdb passed the multiplex PCR reads through MiXCR, listing each CDR3 protein once. The table records approximately 350,000 distinct CDR3 sequences, roughly 10% of them present only once. This clonotype was observed a handful of times. Its target is unknown. This same sample was also taken into another study, of T cells in Graves' hyperthyroidism and ophthalmopathy.

This specimen was peripheral blood mononuclear cells (PBMCs), taken at new diagnosis, from a patient treated with antithyroid drugs. The origin of this receptor is a woman under 30 with Graves disease. The V and J genes are TRBV5-1 and TRBJ2-5; 8 positions agree with TRBD1. DNA for the CDR3: TGCGCCAGCAGCTCCGGACAGGGCTGGCCTCAAGAGACCCAGTACTTC. Protein product: CASSSGQGWPQETQYF.